This TCR beta chain came from a study of T cell repertoires in cytomegalovirus infection (dated by TCRdb to between 2018 and 2020). Background on the whole study: Recently identified HLA-C-restricted CMV epitopes, whose presentation resists viral immunomodulation, were targeted by peptide stimulations together with well-studied HLA-B-restricted epitopes. Donor HLA type was relevant to the analysis, as public TCR beta signatures indicated carriage of CMV infection together with the matching HLA type.

Sequenced on an Illumina HiSeq 1500. TCRdb applied fastp at Q25 and MiXCR to the public reads, then kept only in-frame beta chains. Rows with a matching CDR3 protein are joined into one entry that keeps the most common DNA and genes. The sample includes some 920,000 distinct CDR3 sequences, with roughly a third observed a single time. The leading ten clones occupy 10% to 15% of the sample. What the authors observed across the whole study: In the ex vivo response, HLA-C-restricted CMV-specific TCR beta clonotypes were dominant, and in two of eight donors the single most frequent clonotype came from this HLA-C-restricted group. Carriers of CMV infection plus the relevant HLA type were discriminated by the cumulative frequency of public TCR beta family members in the study cohort and in an independent roughly 320-donor cohort.

Regarding this clonotype: Its antigen is currently not known. No base quality information exists; no much larger clone differs at one position.

V is reduced by 0 bases and J by 5 bases, leaving a spacing of 11 bases between them. CDR3 length: 15 amino acids, cysteine to phenylalanine. This entry keeps only the CDR3 DNA: 45 bases, framed from base 1. Reading the germline V gene (reference sequence) gives CDR1 MNHNY and CDR2 SVGAGI. Read against the paper, the sample's treatment or condition label means: in vitro stimulation with specific CMV peptide epitopes to enrich CMV-specific T cells. The chain employs TRBV6-6 and TRBJ2-1; the D gene is perhaps TRBD2, on 5 matching bases. The starting material was cultured CD8+ T cells from PBMCs, obtained from culture after CMV antigen stimulation. The receptor's source is a human donor in good health (CMV status not recorded). Some clones in this sample may be carry-over from other donors' samples. The sequenced DNA is TGTGCCAGCAGTTACTCGAAAGGGAGTAACAATGAGCAGTTCTTC. It codes for CASSYSKGSNNEQFF.